The clone carrying this TCR beta chain has only one observation. The V end was cut by 7 bases, the J end by 1 base, with 16 bases between. The CDR3 consists of 14 residues. The germline CDR1 and CDR2 sequences are SQVTM and ANQGSEA. Reverse transcription of roughly 0.5 to 1 ug RNA was performed with random hexamers. TCR beta CDR3 was amplified by immunoSEQ covering 54 Vbeta and 13 Jbeta. Each CDR3 protein gets one entry after TCRdb re-called the immunoSEQ multiplex PCR reads with MiXCR. The table has 100,000 or so distinct CDR3 sequences, nearly 95% seen once. These data come from a study of CD8 T cells in Susac syndrome.

Material: CD4+ T cells from PBMCs. The genes are TRBV29-1 and TRBJ1-1; D gene unclear. The receptor's source is a human donor in good health. CDR3 DNA: TGCAGCGCTCCCCCGGTCGGCAGGAACACTGAAGCTTTCTTT. Protein product: CSAPPVGRNTEAFF.